This entry lists 32 T cell receptor beta chains sequenced from one sample in a study of blood T cells in healthy people across ages. With a J-beta primer mix and a sample-barcoded 5' primer, a second PCR ran about 7 to 12 cycles. TCRdb called the 5' RACE reads again in MiXCR, with one record for every CDR3 protein. Of about 670,000 distinct CDR3 sequences listed, over 40% are singletons. The sequenced sample was blood. The source is a woman over 75 in good health.

With regard to this clonotype: A clone one base away is much larger, so this may be a read error. V is TRBV5-6 and J is TRBJ2-5; D is unclear. The DNA end is a closer match to TRBJ2-7, so the J assignment may be wrong. The CDR3 is made up of 11 amino acids. Germline lookup yields CDR1 SGHDT and CDR2 YYEEEE. The chain's CDR3 is CASSLCDEQYF. The CDR3 DNA reads as TGTGCCAGCAGCTTGTGTGACGAGCAGTACTTC.

At least ten counts were recorded for this clonotype. The chain is built from TRBV5-5 and TRBJ2-4; 8 bases align to TRBD1. Germline assignment: CDR1 SGHKS and CDR2 YYEKEE (reference sequence). The junction had 3 bases not matched to a gene; V was cut back by 4 bases and J by 6 bases. The CDR3 has 13 residues. CDR3 loop: CASSIGQGNIQYF. The CDR3 nucleotides read TGTGCCAGCAGCATTGGACAGGGAAACATTCAGTACTTC. Looking up the rest from reference TRBV5-5 and TRBJ2-4 gives the full variable domain: DAGVTQSPTHLIKTRGQQVTLRCSPISGHKSVSWYQQVLGQGPQFIFQYYEKEERGRGNFPDRFSARQFPNYSSELNVNALLLGDSALYLCASSIGQGNIQYFGAGTRLSVL.

The gene calls are TRBV20-1 and TRBJ2-4; 8 bases are shared with TRBD1. Matching the DNA end better, TRBJ2-7 makes the J call doubtful. Germline loops: CDR1 DFQATT, CDR2 SNEGSKA (reference sequence). The CDR3 has 13 residues. CDR3 amino acids: CSASPGTGYEQYF. CDR3 bases: TGCAGTGCTAGTCCCGGGACAGGCTACGAGCAGTACTTC.

A word on this clonotype: A much larger clone differs from this one at a single base, so this may be a read error. The V gene is TRBV7-9, the J gene TRBJ2-1; perhaps TRBD2 as D (5 bases). The germline V gene encodes CDR1 SEHNR and CDR2 FQNEAQ (reference sequence). This CDR3 spans 17 amino acids. CDR3 residues: CTSTLPGYESTYNEQFF. The CDR3, as DNA: TGTACCAGCACCCTGCCGGGGTATGAGAGTACGTACAATGAGCAGTTCTTC.

J is TRBJ1-4 and V is TRBV7-2; 11 nucleotides match TRBD1. The V and J ends lost 5 bases and 8 bases, in that order; junction bases with no gene match: 4. This CDR3 is built from 14 residues. The germline CDR1 and CDR2 sequences are SGHTA and FQGNSA. CDR3 in DNA: TGTGCCAGCAGCCTGGACAGGGGGCACGAAAAACTGTTTTTT. Residues: CASSLDRGHEKLFF.

This clonotype was recorded many times. V is TRBV6-1 and J is TRBJ2-5; D is undetermined. CDR3 length: 15 residues. From germline, CDR1 is MNHNS and CDR2 SASEGT. Trimming removed 4 bases at V and 1 base at J, with 13 bases between. The CDR3 nucleotides are TGTGCCAGCAGTGCACCCTCAGTGATCCAAGAGACCCAGTACTTC. Translation: CASSAPSVIQETQYF.

The V gene is TRBV20-1, the J gene TRBJ1-6; unclear D gene. From germline, CDR1 is DFQATT and CDR2 SNEGSKA (reference sequence). The CDR3 extends over 15 amino acids. Trimming left V 3 bases short and J 5 bases short, with 14 bases between. CDR3 sequence (DNA): TGCAGTGCTAGTCACTTCTCGCTGGATAATTCACCCCTCCACTTT. This sequence encodes CSASHFSLDNSPLHF.

The chain recombines TRBV28 with TRBJ2-4; 12 bases agree with TRBD1. Matching the DNA end better, TRBJ2-7 makes the J call doubtful. The CDR3 is 17 residues long. CDR1 and CDR2 from the germline V gene are MDHEN and SYDVKM. CDR3 residues: CASSAAGTGGGIDEQYF. In DNA form, the CDR3 reads TGTGCCAGCAGTGCGGCCGGGACAGGGGGCGGTATAGACGAGCAGTACTTC.

This clonotype appeared a single time. This chain uses TRBV30 with TRBJ2-1; 8 bases line up with TRBD1. Germline CDR1 and CDR2: GTSNPN and SVGIG (reference sequence). The CDR3 totals 12 residues. V shed 7 bases and J 7 bases; nucleotides not matched to a gene: 6. CDR3 nucleotide sequence: TGTGCCTTCGACAGGGGAGCGAATGAGCAGTTCTTC. Amino acid sequence: CAFDRGANEQFF.

The rearrangement uses TRBV7-2 and TRBJ2-4, with D unresolved. The germline CDR1 and CDR2 sequences are SGHTA and FQGNSA. The V end was cut by 5 bases, the J end by 6 bases, with 11 bases between. The CDR3 covers 13 residues. CDR3: CASSPGPLNIQYF. The CDR3 DNA sequence: TGTGCCAGCAGCCCCGGGCCGTTAAACATTCAGTACTTC.

This clonotype was picked up many times. This chain uses TRBV3-1 with TRBJ1-6; TRBD1 matches at 9 bases. The length of the CDR3 is 14 residues. Germline CDR1 and CDR2: LGHDT and YNNKEL (reference sequence). V shed 6 bases and J 10 bases; nucleotides not matched to a gene: 7. The CDR3 DNA is TGTGCCAGCAGTCAAACAGGGGGCCGATCACCCCTCCACTTT. Amino acids: CASSQTGGRSPLHF.

The chain recombines TRBV5-6 with TRBJ2-3, with 8 positions matching TRBD2. Germline CDR1 reads SGHDT; CDR2 reads YYEEEE. Germline trimming cut 3 bases from V and 2 bases from J; bases unmatched to any gene: 5. The CDR3 contains 15 residues. The CDR3 spells CASSSVTSDTDTQYF. The CDR3 nucleotides read TGTGCCAGCAGCTCCGTGACTAGCGACACAGATACGCAGTATTTT.

As for this clonotype: One end of the junction is discordant with germline, which a read error may explain. CDR3 amino acids: CGVGGVCGYTF. The CDR3 bases are TGCGGCGTGGGGGGGGTCTGTGGCTACACCTTC. The chain combines TRBV29-1 with TRBJ1-2; D perhaps matches TRBD1 (5 bases). Germline V gene lookup returns CDR1 SQVTM and CDR2 ANQGSEA. CDR3 length: 11 residues.

The genes are TRBV6-1 and TRBJ2-6; unclear D gene. The CDR3 consists of 14 residues. Germline CDR1 reads MNHNS; CDR2 reads SASEGT. The germline V and J ends were trimmed by 3 bases and 1 base, with 4 bases remaining between them. CDR3: CASSDPSGANVLTF. The CDR3 region has the DNA TGTGCCAGCAGTGACCCTTCTGGGGCCAACGTCCTGACTTTC.

The J gene is TRBJ2-7, the V gene TRBV5-8; 12 bases map to TRBD2. The CDR3 extends over 16 amino acids. Germline V gene data show CDR1 as SGHTS and CDR2 as YDEGEE. The junction had 13 bases not matched to a gene; V was cut back by 5 bases and J by 7 bases. The CDR3 loop reads CASRLAGGLSYNEQYF. DNA for the CDR3: TGTGCCAGCAGACTAGCGGGAGGCCTCTCCTACAATGAGCAGTACTTC.

CDR3 protein: CASSLGDWTYEQYF. The CDR3 nucleotides are TGTGCCAGCAGTTTAGGGGACTGGACCTACGAGCAGTACTTC. This chain joins TRBV12-3 or TRBV12-4 and TRBJ2-7; possible D gene TRBD2, 6 bases. V was pared by 1 base and J by 2 bases, with 9 bases between. This CDR3 has 14 amino acids.

With respect to this clonotype: A much larger clone lies one base from this, so it may be a read error. This rearrangement joins TRBV12-3 or TRBV12-4 to TRBJ2-4; tentatively, D is TRBD1 or TRBD2 (6 bases each). The CDR3 loop spans 15 amino acids. Between the trimmed V and J ends, which lost 3 bases and 9 bases, there was a span of 18 bases. The CDR3 reads CASSFGPSGGSIQYF. CDR3 sequence (DNA): TGTGCCAGCAGTTTCGGGCCTTCCGGGGGCAGCATTCAGTACTTC.

This chain joins TRBV10-3 and TRBJ2-1; maybe TRBD2 (6 bases). Germline CDR1 and CDR2: ENHRY and SYGVKD. V was pared by 7 bases and J by 4 bases, with 17 bases between. This CDR3 is 15 amino acids long. The chain's CDR3 is CAINSLAGTYNEQFF. In DNA, the CDR3 is TGTGCCATCAACTCTCTGGCGGGAACATACAATGAGCAGTTCTTC.

This clonotype was seen only a few times. The J gene is TRBJ1-2, the V gene TRBV27; D gene unclear. Per the germline V gene, CDR1 is MNHEY and CDR2 is SMNVEV (reference sequence). CDR3 length equals 15 residues. V was pared by 4 bases and J by 3 bases, with 15 bases between. CDR3 sequence (DNA): TGTGCCAGCAGTTCGTCGGCTGGCTCACACTATGGCTACACCTTC. This gives the protein CASSSSAGSHYGYTF.

Notes on this clonotype: A much more abundant neighbour one base away suggests this may be a read error. J is TRBJ2-3 and V is TRBV6-1, with 9 bases matching TRBD2. Germline lookup yields CDR1 MNHNS and CDR2 SASEGT. The CDR3 length is 14 residues. CDR3 residues: CASSLPAGGDAQYF. The DNA of the CDR3 is TGTGCCAGCAGTCTGCCAGCGGGAGGAGATGCGCAGTATTTT.

The chain carries TRBV29-1 and TRBJ1-5, with TRBD1 matching over 8 bases. V lost 6 bases and J lost 6; bases outside the gene matches: 7. Per the germline V gene, CDR1 is SQVTM and CDR2 is ANQGSEA. The CDR3 sequence is 13 residues long. In DNA, the CDR3 is TGCAGCGTCCGGACAGGGTTAGGTCAGCCCCAGCATTTT. Protein product: CSVRTGLGQPQHF.

The chain is built from TRBV5-1 and TRBJ2-2; D remains ambiguous. V shed 0 bases and J shed 4 bases, with 10 bases lying between them. This CDR3 is built from 15 residues. Germline lookup yields CDR1 SGHRS and CDR2 YFSETQ. For the CDR3, the DNA is TGCGCCAGCAGCTTGGGTAGCCTGGGCACCGGGGAGCTGTTTTTT. Translation: CASSLGSLGTGELFF.

This clonotype was counted at least ten times. The rearrangement joins TRBV20-1 to TRBJ2-3; D is undetermined. CDR3 length: 14 amino acids. The germline gives CDR1 DFQATT, CDR2 SNEGSKA (reference sequence). V was pared by 6 bases and J by 6 bases, with 19 bases between. CDR3 DNA: TGCAGTGCCCCCGGAGCCCTCACCTTGGATACGCAGTATTTT. It encodes CSAPGALTLDTQYF.

With respect to this clonotype: A much larger clone lies a single base off, so this may be a read error. The chain is built from TRBV29-1 and TRBJ1-2, with D hard to call. V was cut by 4 bases and J by 4 bases, with 10 bases left in between. CDR3 length: 12 amino acids. Germline assignment: CDR1 SQVTM and CDR2 ANQGSEA. The CDR3 is CSVAAIGYGYTF. The CDR3 coding sequence is TGCAGCGTTGCGGCGATAGGCTATGGCTACACCTTC.

The chain uses TRBV20-1 and TRBJ2-7; TRBD2 agrees at 11 bases. Germline V gene sequence: CDR1 DFQATT, CDR2 SNEGSKA (reference sequence). V lost 5 bases and J lost 7; bases outside the gene matches: 10. The CDR3 is 14 residues long. The CDR3 protein is CSAQIAGGPNEQYF. The CDR3 DNA sequence: TGCAGTGCTCAGATAGCGGGGGGGCCAAATGAGCAGTACTTC.

This clonotype was counted between two and nine times. The V gene is TRBV12-3 or TRBV12-4, the J gene TRBJ2-7; D is unresolved. Trimming removed 5 bases at V and 2 bases at J, with 19 bases between. This CDR3 comprises 16 residues. DNA for the CDR3: TGTGCCAGCAGTAAGGGTATCGGCGCCGCTACCTACGAGCAGTACTTC. This gives the protein CASSKGIGAATYEQYF.

The chain employs TRBV11-2 and TRBJ2-7; no firm D call. The CDR3 consists of 13 residues. In germline, CDR1 is SGHAT, CDR2 FQNNGV. Trimming pared 3 bases from V and 2 bases from J, leaving 8 bases between. The CDR3 sequence is CASSLGKTYEQYF. CDR3 bases: TGTGCCAGCAGCTTGGGCAAAACCTACGAGCAGTACTTC.

Of note for this clonotype: A read error may produce the germline difference seen at one junction end. The chain couples TRBV6-4 to TRBJ2-1; no clear D. The CDR3 sequence is 15 residues long. In germline, CDR1 is MRHNA, CDR2 SNTAGT. The CDR3: CASSPLLGRNNGQFF. As DNA, the CDR3 is TGTGCCAGCAGTCCCCTGCTGGGTCGGAACAATGGGCAGTTCTTC.

Points on this clonotype: This could be a read error, since a much larger clone is one nucleotide away. V usage is TRBV24-1 and J usage is TRBJ2-3; 9 bases are a match to TRBD1. V trimming: 6 bases; J trimming: 0 bases; junction bases outside the gene matches: 3. This CDR3 contains 15 residues. The germline V gene encodes CDR1 KGHDR and CDR2 SFDVKD. The CDR3 sequence: CATSSQGASTDTQYF. The CDR3, as DNA: TGTGCCACCAGTTCACAGGGGGCAAGCACAGATACGCAGTATTTT.

This clonotype was seen a few times. The chain has TRBV12-3 or TRBV12-4 and TRBJ1-5; tentatively, D is TRBD1 (6 bases). V gave up 6 bases and J gave up 6 bases, with 12 bases separating them. The CDR3 covers 13 residues. The CDR3 DNA reads TGTGCCAGCAGCATAGGGGGGGGTCAGCCCCAGCATTTT. Its protein is CASSIGGGQPQHF.

The V call is TRBV5-1, the J call TRBJ2-1; 7 bases match TRBD2. The V gene's germline CDR1 is SGHRS and CDR2 YFSETQ. This CDR3 region has 15 residues. After removal of 5 bases from V and 7 bases from J, the junction contained 12 bases not matched to a gene. The CDR3 loop reads CASSSLERGLNEQFF. The CDR3 DNA sequence: TGCGCCAGCAGTTCACTGGAGCGGGGCCTAAATGAGCAGTTCTTC.

This clonotype has at least ten counts. The chain recombines TRBV24-1 with TRBJ2-3; TRBD1 agrees at 7 bases. CDR3 size: 16 residues. J gave up 2 bases and V 4 bases, and 8 bases lay outside the gene matches. Germline V gene lookup returns CDR1 KGHDR and CDR2 SFDVKD. The CDR3 region is CATSDPGQITTDTQYF. The CDR3 nucleotides read TGTGCCACCAGTGACCCGGGACAGATCACCACAGATACGCAGTATTTT.